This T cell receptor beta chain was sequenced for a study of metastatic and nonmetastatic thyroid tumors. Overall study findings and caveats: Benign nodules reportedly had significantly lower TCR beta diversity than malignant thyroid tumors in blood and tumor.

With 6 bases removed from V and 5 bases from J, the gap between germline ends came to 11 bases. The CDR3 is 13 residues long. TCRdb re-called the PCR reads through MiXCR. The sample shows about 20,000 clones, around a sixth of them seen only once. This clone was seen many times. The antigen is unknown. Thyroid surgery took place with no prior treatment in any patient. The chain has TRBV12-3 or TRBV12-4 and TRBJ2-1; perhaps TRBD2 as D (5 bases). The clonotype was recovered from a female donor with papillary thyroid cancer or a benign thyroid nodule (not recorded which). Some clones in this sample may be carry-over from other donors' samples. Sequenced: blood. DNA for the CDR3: TGTGCCAGCAGCTGGGAGCGGCACAATGAGCAGTTCTTC. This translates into CASSWERHNEQFF.